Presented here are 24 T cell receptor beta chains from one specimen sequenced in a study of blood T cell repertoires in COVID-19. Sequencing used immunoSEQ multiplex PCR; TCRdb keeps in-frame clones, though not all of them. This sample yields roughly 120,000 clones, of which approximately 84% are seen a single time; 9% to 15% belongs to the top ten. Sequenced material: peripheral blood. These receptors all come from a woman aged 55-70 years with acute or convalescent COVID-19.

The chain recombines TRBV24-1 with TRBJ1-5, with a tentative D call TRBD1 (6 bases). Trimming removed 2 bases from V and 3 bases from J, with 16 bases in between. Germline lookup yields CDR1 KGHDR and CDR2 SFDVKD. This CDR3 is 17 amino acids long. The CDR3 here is CATSDSAGGQYNQPQHF. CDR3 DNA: TGTGCCACCAGTGATTCGGCTGGCGGACAGTACAATCAGCCCCAGCATTTT.

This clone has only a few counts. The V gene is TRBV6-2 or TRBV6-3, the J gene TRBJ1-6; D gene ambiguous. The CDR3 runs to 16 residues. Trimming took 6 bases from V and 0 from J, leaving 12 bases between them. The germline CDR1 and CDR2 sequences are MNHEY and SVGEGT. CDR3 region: CASSPGPSSYNSPLHF. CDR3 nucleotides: TGTGCCAGCAGCCCTGGGCCAAGCTCCTATAATTCACCCCTCCACTTT.

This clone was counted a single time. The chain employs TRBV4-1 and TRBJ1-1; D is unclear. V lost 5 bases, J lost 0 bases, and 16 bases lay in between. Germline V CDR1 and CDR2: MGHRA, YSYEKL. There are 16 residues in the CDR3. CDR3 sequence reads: CASSESGGQLNTEAFF. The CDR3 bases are TGCGCCAGCAGCGAAAGCGGTGGCCAGCTGAACACTGAAGCTTTCTTT.

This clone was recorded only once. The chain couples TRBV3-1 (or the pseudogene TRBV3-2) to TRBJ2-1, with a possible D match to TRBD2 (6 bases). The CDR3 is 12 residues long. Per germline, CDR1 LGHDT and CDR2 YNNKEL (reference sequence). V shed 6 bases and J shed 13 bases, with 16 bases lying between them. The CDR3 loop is CASSQYRDSQFF. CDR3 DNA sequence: TGTGCCAGCAGTCAGTACCGGGACTCACAGTTCTTC.

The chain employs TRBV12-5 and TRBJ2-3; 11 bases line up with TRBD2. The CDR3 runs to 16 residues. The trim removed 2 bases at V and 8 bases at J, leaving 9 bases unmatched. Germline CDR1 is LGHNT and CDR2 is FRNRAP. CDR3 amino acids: CASGLLPSGGKSTQYF. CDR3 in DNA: TGTGCTAGTGGTTTGTTACCTAGCGGGGGGAAGAGTACGCAGTATTTT.

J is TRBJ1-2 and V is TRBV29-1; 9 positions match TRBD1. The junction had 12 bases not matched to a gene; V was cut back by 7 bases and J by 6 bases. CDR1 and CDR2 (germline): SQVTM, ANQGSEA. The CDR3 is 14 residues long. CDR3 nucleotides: TGCAGCGCGGACAGGGGAAGTGGTAGGGATGGCTACACCTTC. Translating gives CSADRGSGRDGYTF.

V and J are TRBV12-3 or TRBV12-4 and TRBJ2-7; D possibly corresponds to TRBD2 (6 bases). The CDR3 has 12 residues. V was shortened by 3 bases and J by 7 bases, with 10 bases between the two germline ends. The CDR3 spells CASSFQAGEQYF. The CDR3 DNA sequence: TGTGCCAGCAGTTTTCAGGCGGGGGAGCAGTACTTC.

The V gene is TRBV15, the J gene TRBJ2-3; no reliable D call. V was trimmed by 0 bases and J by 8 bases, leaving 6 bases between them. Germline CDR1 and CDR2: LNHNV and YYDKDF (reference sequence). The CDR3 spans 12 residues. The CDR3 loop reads CATSRDRVTQYF. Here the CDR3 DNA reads TGTGCCACCAGCAGAGATAGAGTTACGCAGTATTTT.

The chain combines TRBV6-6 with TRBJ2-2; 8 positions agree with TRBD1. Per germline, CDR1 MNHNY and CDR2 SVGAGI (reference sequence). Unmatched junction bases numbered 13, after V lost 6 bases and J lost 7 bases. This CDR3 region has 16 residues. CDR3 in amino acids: CASSPPTGGFGGELFF. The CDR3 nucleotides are TGTGCCAGCAGCCCCCCTACAGGGGGATTTGGCGGGGAGCTGTTTTTT.

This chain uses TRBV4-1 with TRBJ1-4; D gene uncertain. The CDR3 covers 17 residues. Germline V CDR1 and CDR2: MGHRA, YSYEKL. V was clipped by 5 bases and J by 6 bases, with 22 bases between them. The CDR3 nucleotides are TGCGCCAGCAGCGGTAAACACCCGGAGGAAGGTGATGAAAAACTGTTTTTT. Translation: CASSGKHPEEGDEKLFF.

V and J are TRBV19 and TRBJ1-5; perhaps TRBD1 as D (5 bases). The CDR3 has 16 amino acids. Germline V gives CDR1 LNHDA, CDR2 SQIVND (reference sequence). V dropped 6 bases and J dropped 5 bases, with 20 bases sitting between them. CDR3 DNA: TGTGCCAGTAGCAGGTCGGGCAGGGTAGGGGATCAGCCCCAGCATTTT. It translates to CASSRSGRVGDQPQHF.

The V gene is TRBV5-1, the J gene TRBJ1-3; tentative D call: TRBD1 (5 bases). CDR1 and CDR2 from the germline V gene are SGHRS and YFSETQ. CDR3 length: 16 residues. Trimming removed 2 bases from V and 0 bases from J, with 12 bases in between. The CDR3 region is CASSLFSGRSGNTIYF. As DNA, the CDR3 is TGCGCCAGCAGCTTATTCTCAGGGCGCTCTGGAAACACCATATATTTT.

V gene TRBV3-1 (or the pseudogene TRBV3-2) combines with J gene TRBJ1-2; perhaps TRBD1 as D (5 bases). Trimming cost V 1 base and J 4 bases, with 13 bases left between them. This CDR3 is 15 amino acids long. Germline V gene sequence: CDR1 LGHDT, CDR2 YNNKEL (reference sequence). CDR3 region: CASSQGQGLIYGYTF. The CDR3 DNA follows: TGTGCCAGCAGCCAAGGGCAGGGTCTCATCTATGGCTACACCTTC.

The DNA for the CDR3 is TGTGCCAGCAGCCAAGGGGCTAGCGGGGAGTCCTACAATGAGCAGTTCTTC. Translated, it gives CASSQGASGESYNEQFF. The J gene is TRBJ2-1, the V gene TRBV3-1 (or the pseudogene TRBV3-2); 9 positions agree with TRBD2. The CDR3 consists of 17 residues. Looked up from germline, CDR1 is LGHDT and CDR2 is YNNKEL (reference sequence). Trimming took 1 base from V and 1 from J; bases not matched to a gene: 5.

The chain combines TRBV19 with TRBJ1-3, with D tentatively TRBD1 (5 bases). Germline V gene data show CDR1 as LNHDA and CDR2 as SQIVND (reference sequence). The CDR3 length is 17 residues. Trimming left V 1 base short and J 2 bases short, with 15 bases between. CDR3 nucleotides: TGTGCCAGTAGTATAGTATTACAGGTGGTGACTGGAAACACCATATATTTT. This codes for CASSIVLQVVTGNTIYF.

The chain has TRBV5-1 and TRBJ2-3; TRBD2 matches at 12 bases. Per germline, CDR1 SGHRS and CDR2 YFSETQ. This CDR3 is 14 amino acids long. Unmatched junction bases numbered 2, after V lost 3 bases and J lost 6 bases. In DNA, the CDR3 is TGCGCCAGCAGCTCCCTAGCGGGGGGGGATACGCAGTATTTT. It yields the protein CASSSLAGGDTQYF.

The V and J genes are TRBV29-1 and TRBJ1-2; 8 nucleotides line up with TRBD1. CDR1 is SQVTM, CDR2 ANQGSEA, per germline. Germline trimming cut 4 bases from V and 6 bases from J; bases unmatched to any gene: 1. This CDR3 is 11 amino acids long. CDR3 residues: CSVGQGNGYTF. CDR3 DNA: TGCAGCGTTGGACAGGGGAATGGCTACACCTTC.

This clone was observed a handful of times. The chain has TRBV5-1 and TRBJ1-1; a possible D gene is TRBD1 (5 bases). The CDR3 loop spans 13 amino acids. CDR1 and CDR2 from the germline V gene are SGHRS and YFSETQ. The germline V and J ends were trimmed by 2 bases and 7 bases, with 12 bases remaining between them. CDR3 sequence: CASSLPSGNEAFF. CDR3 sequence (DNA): TGCGCCAGCAGCTTACCTTCAGGGAATGAAGCTTTCTTT. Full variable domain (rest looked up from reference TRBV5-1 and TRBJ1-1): KAGVTQTPRYLIKTRGQQVTLSCSPISGHRSVSWYQQTPGQGLQFLFEYFSETQRNKGNFPGRFSGRQFSNSRSEMNVSTLELGDSALYLCASSLPSGNEAFFGQGTRLTVV.

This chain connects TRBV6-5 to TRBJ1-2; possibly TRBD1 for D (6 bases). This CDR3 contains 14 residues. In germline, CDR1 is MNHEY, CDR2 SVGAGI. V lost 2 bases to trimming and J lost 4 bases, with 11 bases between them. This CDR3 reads CASSYPGTLYGYTF. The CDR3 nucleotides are TGTGCCAGCAGTTACCCCGGGACACTCTATGGCTACACCTTC.

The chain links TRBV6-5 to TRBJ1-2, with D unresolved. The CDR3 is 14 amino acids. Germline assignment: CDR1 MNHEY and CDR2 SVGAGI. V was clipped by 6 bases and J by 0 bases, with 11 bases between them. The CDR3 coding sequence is TGTGCCAGCAGCGGACTGGAAGCTAACTATGGCTACACCTTC. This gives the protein CASSGLEANYGYTF.

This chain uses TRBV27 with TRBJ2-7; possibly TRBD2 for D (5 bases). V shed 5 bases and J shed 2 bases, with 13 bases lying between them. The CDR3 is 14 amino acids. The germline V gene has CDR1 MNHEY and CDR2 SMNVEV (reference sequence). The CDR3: CASSLDGVAYEQYF. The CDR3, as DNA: TGTGCCAGCAGTCTGGACGGGGTAGCCTACGAGCAGTACTTC.

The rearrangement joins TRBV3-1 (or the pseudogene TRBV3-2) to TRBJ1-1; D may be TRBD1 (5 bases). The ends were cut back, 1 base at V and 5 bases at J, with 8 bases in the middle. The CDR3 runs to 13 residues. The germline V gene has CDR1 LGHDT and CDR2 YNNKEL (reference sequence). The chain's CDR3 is CASSQAGGTEAFF. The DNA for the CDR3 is TGTGCCAGCAGCCAAGCGGGGGGAACTGAAGCTTTCTTT.

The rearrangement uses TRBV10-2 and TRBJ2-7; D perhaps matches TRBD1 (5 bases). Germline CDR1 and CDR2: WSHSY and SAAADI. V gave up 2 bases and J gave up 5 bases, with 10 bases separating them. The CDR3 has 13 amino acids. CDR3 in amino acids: CASSEQGGDEQYF. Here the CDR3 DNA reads TGCGCCAGCAGTGAGCAGGGTGGGGACGAGCAGTACTTC.

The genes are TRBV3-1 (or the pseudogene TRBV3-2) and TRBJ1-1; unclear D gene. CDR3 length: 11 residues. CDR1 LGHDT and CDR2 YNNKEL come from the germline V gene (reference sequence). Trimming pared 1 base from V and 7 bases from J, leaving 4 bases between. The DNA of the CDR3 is TGTGCCAGCAGCCAAGCGGGTGAAGCTTTCTTT. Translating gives CASSQAGEAFF.